Shown below are 10 T cell receptor beta chains from a single sample sequenced in a study of T cell responses to AZD1222 COVID-19 vaccine. Sequencing used immunoSEQ multiplex PCR; TCRdb keeps in-frame clones, though not all of them. The sample has around 85,000 clones, roughly nine tenths seen once. The starting material was peripheral blood, obtained 28 days after the second AZD1222 dose. These receptors all come from an adult who received the AZD1222 COVID-19 vaccine.

This sequence joins TRBV9 and TRBJ2-5, with 8 nucleotides matching TRBD2. From germline, CDR1 is SGDLS and CDR2 YYNGEE. The length of the CDR3 is 14 residues. Germline trimming cut 0 bases from V and 4 bases from J; bases unmatched to any gene: 2. The CDR3 coding sequence is TGTGCCAGCAGCGTAGTCCGGGGGGGAGAGACCCAGTACTTC. Translated: CASSVVRGGETQYF.

The chain recombines TRBV3-1 (or the pseudogene TRBV3-2) with TRBJ2-2; 7 nucleotides match TRBD2. CDR1 and CDR2 from the germline V gene are LGHDT and YNNKEL (reference sequence). This CDR3 has 15 amino acids. Losses at the gene ends were 4 bases for V and 5 bases for J; bases not matched to a gene: 7. The CDR3: CASSPRGVQTGELFF. The DNA of the CDR3 is TGTGCCAGCAGCCCCCGGGGGGTGCAGACCGGGGAGCTGTTTTTT.

The chain recombines TRBV19 with TRBJ2-3, with 9 positions matching TRBD2. Losses at the gene ends were 6 bases for V and 3 bases for J; bases not matched to a gene: 7. CDR1 and CDR2 from the germline V gene are LNHDA and SQIVND (reference sequence). The CDR3 is 15 amino acids. The CDR3, as DNA: TGTGCCAGTAGATACGGGCGGGGGGGAACAGATACGCAGTATTTT. Translating gives CASRYGRGGTDTQYF.

The chain carries TRBV30 and TRBJ1-1; D possibly corresponds to TRBD1 (5 bases). Trimming removed 3 bases from V and 7 bases from J, with 9 bases in between. From germline, CDR1 is GTSNPN and CDR2 SVGIG (reference sequence). This CDR3 has 11 amino acids. The CDR3 loop is CAWSLRVEAFF. The CDR3 DNA follows: TGTGCCTGGAGCCTCAGGGTTGAAGCTTTCTTT.

The chain couples TRBV7-2 to TRBJ1-4; TRBD1 is a possible D gene (5 bases). Germline loops: CDR1 SGHTA, CDR2 FQGNSA. Trimming took 3 bases from V and 7 from J, leaving 12 bases between them. This CDR3 has 14 residues. The CDR3 protein is CASSFQGGGEKLFF. In DNA, the CDR3 is TGTGCCAGCAGCTTTCAGGGAGGCGGTGAAAAACTGTTTTTT.

This clone was counted once. V and J are TRBV10-3 and TRBJ2-3; D may be TRBD1 (6 bases). From germline, CDR1 is ENHRY and CDR2 SYGVKD. V shed 11 bases and J shed 0 bases, with 15 bases lying between them. The CDR3 totals 14 residues. The CDR3 region has the DNA TGTGCCGTCAACCGGGACACAAGCACAGATACGCAGTATTTT. Translation: CAVNRDTSTDTQYF.

The chain recombines TRBV28 with TRBJ1-5; D gene uncertain. Germline CDR1 MDHEN, CDR2 SYDVKM. Trimming cost V 6 bases and J 3 bases, with 15 bases left between them. The CDR3 length is 15 residues. The chain's CDR3 is CASSPGQIINQPQHF. The CDR3, as DNA: TGTGCCAGCAGCCCGGGCCAGATAATCAATCAGCCCCAGCATTTT. Using reference TRBV28 and TRBJ1-5 for the parts outside the CDR3, the full variable domain is DVKVTQSSRYLVKRTGEKVFLECVQDMDHENMFWYRQDPGLGLRLIYFSYDVKMKEKGDIPEGYSVSREKKERFSLILESASTNQTSMYLCASSPGQIINQPQHFGDGTRLSIL.

In DNA, the CDR3 is TGCGCCAGCAGCCGCCTTCCGACAGCCCCTAATTCACCCCTCCACTTT. Its translation is CASSRLPTAPNSPLHF. This chain links TRBV4-1 with TRBJ1-6; weak D call: TRBD1 (5 bases). Trimming pared 4 bases from V and 6 bases from J, leaving 16 bases between. The length of the CDR3 is 16 residues. The V gene's germline CDR1 is MGHRA and CDR2 YSYEKL.

The chain carries TRBV7-2 and TRBJ2-7, with D tentatively TRBD1 (7 bases). The CDR3 loop spans 15 amino acids. The ends were cut back, 5 bases at V and 2 bases at J, with 16 bases in the middle. Germline V gene data show CDR1 as SGHTA and CDR2 as FQGNSA. Here the CDR3 reads CASSAPAGQTYEQYF. The CDR3 bases are TGTGCCAGCAGCGCCCCGGCGGGACAGACCTACGAGCAGTACTTC.

This clone was observed a few times. The gene calls are TRBV28 and TRBJ2-7; D might be TRBD1 (5 bases). This CDR3 spans 15 amino acids. The V gene lost 6 bases and the J gene lost 5 bases, with 20 bases spanning the gap. Germline V gene lookup returns CDR1 MDHEN and CDR2 SYDVKM. CDR3 region: CASSPRQILPDEQYF. Written as DNA, the CDR3 is TGTGCCAGCAGCCCCAGACAGATCCTACCCGACGAGCAGTACTTC.